Listed below are T cell receptor beta chains from one sample, sequenced in a study of blood T cell repertoires in COVID-19. TCRdb keeps only in-frame clones here, not all; method: immunoSEQ multiplex PCR. The sample has roughly 240,000 clones; about nine tenths are singletons. Material for sequencing was PBMCs or T cells enriched from blood (not recorded which). Receptor source: a man aged 45-65 years who had been exposed to COVID-19. The CDR3 runs from the conserved cysteine through the conserved F or W. Each record gives: clone size, V gene, D gene, J gene, CDR3 DNA, CDR3 protein. The D gene is left open where the match is weak. Not all rows give a size; the values are once, few, many and, for expanded clones, a class.

clone_size: NA
v_call: TRBV18
d_call: NA
j_call: TRBJ2-7
cdr3_nt: TGTGCCAGCTCACCACCGAGAGTAGGAACTTTAGGACAGTTCTCCTACGAGCAGTACTTC
cdr3_aa: CASSPPRVGTLGQFSYEQYF

clone_size: NA
v_call: TRBV7-3
d_call: NA
j_call: TRBJ2-6
cdr3_nt: TGTGCCAGCAGCTTAAACAGGGCTGGGGCCAACGTCCTGACTTTC
cdr3_aa: CASSLNRAGANVLTF

clone_size: NA
v_call: TRBV24-1
d_call: TRBD1
j_call: TRBJ1-4
cdr3_nt: TGTGCCACCAGTGAGACGACAGGGAGCGGCGCCGAAAAACTGTTTTTT
cdr3_aa: CATSETTGSGAEKLFF

clone_size: NA
v_call: TRBV6-5
d_call: NA
j_call: TRBJ2-7
cdr3_nt: TGTGCCAGCAGTTATGCCCAGTTCTACGAGCAGTACTTC
cdr3_aa: CASSYAQFYEQYF

clone_size: NA
v_call: TRBV28
d_call: NA
j_call: TRBJ1-5
cdr3_nt: TGTGCCAGCAGTCCAGGGGCGCAGGGGAATCAGCCCCAGCATTTT
cdr3_aa: CASSPGAQGNQPQHF

clone_size: NA
v_call: TRBV20-1
d_call: TRBD2
j_call: TRBJ2-1
cdr3_nt: TGCAGTGCTAGTCTATTGGGACTAGCGGGCAATGAGCAGTTCTTC
cdr3_aa: CSASLLGLAGNEQFF

clone_size: NA
v_call: TRBV30
d_call: TRBD2
j_call: TRBJ2-3
cdr3_nt: TGTGCACGGGGACTAGCGGGGCGCACAGATACGCAGTATTTT
cdr3_aa: CARGLAGRTDTQYF

clone_size: NA
v_call: TRBV2
d_call: NA
j_call: TRBJ1-4
cdr3_nt: TGTGCCAGCAACGGGGAAAGGGAAGAAAAACTGTTTTTT
cdr3_aa: CASNGEREEKLFF

clone_size: NA
v_call: TRBV2
d_call: TRBD2
j_call: TRBJ2-5
cdr3_nt: TGTGCCAGCAGTGAATTAGGACTAGCGGGGGGGCGAGGGACTCCAGGGACCCAGTACTTC
cdr3_aa: CASSELGLAGGRGTPGTQYF

clone_size: NA
v_call: TRBV2
d_call: NA
j_call: TRBJ1-4
cdr3_nt: TGTGCCAGCCTACTAGGTTCAACTAATGAAAAACTGTTTTTT
cdr3_aa: CASLLGSTNEKLFF

clone_size: NA
v_call: TRBV9
d_call: TRBD1
j_call: TRBJ1-2
cdr3_nt: TGTGCCAGCAGCCCGGGACAGGGGGCAGGCTATGGCTACACCTTC
cdr3_aa: CASSPGQGAGYGYTF

clone_size: NA
v_call: TRBV24-1
d_call: TRBD1
j_call: TRBJ2-1
cdr3_nt: TGTGCCACCAGTGATGCCCAAGGACAGGGGGTTTTCTCCTACAATGAGCAGTTCTTC
cdr3_aa: CATSDAQGQGVFSYNEQFF

clone_size: once
v_call: TRBV19
d_call: TRBD1
j_call: TRBJ2-1
cdr3_nt: TGTGCCAGTAGTATCCGACAGGGAAAGGTGTTCTTC
cdr3_aa: CASSIRQGKVFF

clone_size: NA
v_call: TRBV10-3
d_call: NA
j_call: TRBJ1-2
cdr3_nt: TGTGCCATCAGTGAGGCGGAGGGGGGGGCTAACTATGGCTACACCTTC
cdr3_aa: CAISEAEGGANYGYTF

clone_size: NA
v_call: TRBV28
d_call: NA
j_call: TRBJ1-1
cdr3_nt: TGTGCCAGCAGTTCTGGGACTCGCACTGAAGCTTTCTTT
cdr3_aa: CASSSGTRTEAFF

clone_size: NA
v_call: TRBV19
d_call: TRBD1
j_call: TRBJ2-1
cdr3_nt: TGTGCCAGTAGTCCGCACCGGGACAGGGGGTACAATGAGCAGTTCTTC
cdr3_aa: CASSPHRDRGYNEQFF